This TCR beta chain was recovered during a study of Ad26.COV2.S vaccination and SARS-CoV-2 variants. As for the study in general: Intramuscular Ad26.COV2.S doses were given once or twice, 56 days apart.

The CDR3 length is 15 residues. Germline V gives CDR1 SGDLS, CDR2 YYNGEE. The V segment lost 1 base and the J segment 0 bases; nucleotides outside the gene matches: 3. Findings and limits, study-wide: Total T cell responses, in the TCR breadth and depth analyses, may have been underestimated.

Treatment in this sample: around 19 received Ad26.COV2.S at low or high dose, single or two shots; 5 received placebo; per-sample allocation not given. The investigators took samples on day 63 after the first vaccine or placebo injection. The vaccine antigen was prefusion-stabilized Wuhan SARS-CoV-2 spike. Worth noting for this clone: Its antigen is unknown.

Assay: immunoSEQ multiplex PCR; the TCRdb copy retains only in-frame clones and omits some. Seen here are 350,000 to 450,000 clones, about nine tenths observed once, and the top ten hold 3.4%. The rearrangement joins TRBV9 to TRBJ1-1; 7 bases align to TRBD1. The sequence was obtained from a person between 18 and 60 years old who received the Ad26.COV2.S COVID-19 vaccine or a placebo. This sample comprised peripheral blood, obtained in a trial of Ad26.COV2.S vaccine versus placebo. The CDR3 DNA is TGTGCCAGCAGCGTAACGGGACAGATGAACACTGAAGCTTTCTTT. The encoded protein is CASSVTGQMNTEAFF.